This TCR beta chain was recovered during a study of shared clonotypes between healthy human individuals (TCRdb year 2020). Regarding the complete study: The cohort comprised a couple of women and three men aged 18 to 49 years. For each donor, three plates each were used for CD4 naive and CD4 memory, two plates were used for CD8 naive, and one plate was used for CD8 memory. Blood TCR repertoires of about five healthy adults were deeply sequenced to estimate repertoire size and the extent of clonotype sharing between individuals. Different laboratories and diverse techniques were used to prepare libraries and sequence TCR repertoires, to increase sequencing depth and limit assay-specific biases. Per donor, leukapheresis produced somewhere between about 0.85 and 8.9 billion PBMCs. Study-wide conclusions, independent of this receptor: The genetic and exposure-history diversity represented was limited by the small number of donors. Clonotypes shared by all four sorted-subset donors showed higher generation probabilities than non-shared clonotypes. Rarefaction of sorted-subset datasets indicated incomplete sequencing despite the large sequencing depth. Naive subsets generally had larger estimated clonotype richness than memory subsets. Approximately 5% of naive CD4, 3.5% of naive CD8, around 2.3% of memory CD4, and 0.35% to 0.4% of memory CD8 clonotypes were shared across several donors. Based on pairwise subsampling, the degree of clonotype sharing among donors was expected to be affected by sequencing depth. Sampling was limited to blood, and TCR repertoires in tissue likely differ from TCR repertoires in blood.

CD8 naive samples consisted of CD45RO-negative cells that were positively selected for CCR7, yielding a CD45RA+CCR7+ population without TemRA cells. Donors were healthy HIV-negative adults with no recently reported acute infections or vaccinations. Every donor was a Caucasian adult living in Nashville, Tennessee, USA. Blood was collected by leukapheresis, and PBMCs were isolated by Ficoll-Histopaque density gradient centrifugation and then cryopreserved in liquid nitrogen vapor phase. Analytical flow cytometry was used to check the purity and quantity of each magnetically sorted T cell population. Genomic DNA was isolated from each sorted fraction and quantified by UV absorbance on a Nanodrop 2000c. About this clone itself: Its binding antigen is unknown. Per-base qualities were not stored, and no clone one base away is much larger.

TCR CDR3 regions were amplified from genomic DNA by multiplex PCR using the deep immunoSEQ assay. Extracted genomic DNA from each cell subset was distributed evenly across all wells of several immunoSEQ 96-well plates, and each plate was treated as a replicate. For sorted subsets, each replicate PCR was loaded with about 0.2 ug genomic DNA, equivalent to 25,000 to 35,000 T cell genomes. Purified libraries were quantified with a Qubit 3.0 fluorometer, sized on a Bioanalyzer 2100, and re-quantified with the KAPA Library Quantification kit. Each immunoSEQ 96-well plate was sequenced on its own single-read 150-cycle Illumina NextSeq 550 flow cell. Turning to the authors' computational methods: Because the immunoSEQ output held only junctional sequences and lacked quality scores, the filtering could not match the filtering applied to full-length reads. Sequences were annotated with PyIR, a Python wrapper for IgBLAST v1.9, and V/J genes and CDR3 were assigned using IMGT germline references. Any read was removed if the V/J assignment was weak (E-value above 1e-6), the CDR3 was missing, or the read contained stop codons, out-of-frame junctions, or ambiguous translated residues. V3J clonotypes were defined as sequences sharing an identical inferred V gene, J gene, and CDR3 amino acid sequence. To compute the percentage overlap between repertoires, the number of shared unique clonotypes was divided by the size of the smaller repertoire. Three approaches were used to assess repertoire richness: RTK rarefaction, the Chao1 estimator, and Recon v2.1 estimates of unobserved clonotypes. OLGA was used to compute generation probabilities for all TCRbeta clonotypes that the gDNA method yielded from a handful of donors. This immuneACCESS table, as held by TCRdb, lists in-frame sequences with V and J called but not all clones. Of the missing ones, under half trace to an unresolved V gene in checked studies; the others have no known cause. The D gene and trimming were derived from the DNA, and the V and J assignments and clone size from that table. The sample table holds 800,000 or so clones, of which 95% to 97% were seen once. About 0.22% of the sample is held by the ten biggest clonotypes.

Sequenced material: naive CD8+ T cells sorted from blood. According to the study, the label for this sample's cell subset or site signals: CD45RA+CCR7+. The TCR originated in a man younger than 40 in good health.

The CDR3 protein is CASSYSISGEGEQFF. The nucleotides are TGTGCCAGCAGTTACTCGATTAGCGGGGAAGGAGAGCAGTTCTTC. The V and J genes are TRBV6-5 and TRBJ2-1, with 8 middle bases fitting TRBD2. From the cysteine through the phenylalanine, the CDR3 covers 15 amino acids. The entry retains the CDR3 DNA only, 45 bases that are in frame from base 1. Relative to germline, V is missing 0 bases and J is missing 10 bases, with 8 bases of the junction outside any gene match. CDR1 MNHEY and CDR2 SVGAGI were looked up in the germline V gene.